The next 26 T cell receptor beta chains were all read from a single sample in a study of blood T cells in healthy people across ages (dated by TCRdb to the mid-2010s). Library preparation employed 5' RACE. Sequencer: Illumina HiSeq 2500. A second PCR of roughly 6 to 11 cycles was run with a J-beta primer mix and a sample-barcoded 5' primer. Through fastp at Q25 and MiXCR, TCRdb rebuilt clones from the public reads, retaining in-frame beta chains. One record per CDR3 amino acid sequence lists the most common genes and DNA. The sample contains about 1,400,000 distinct CDR3 sequences, approximately 38% of them found a single time. The ten largest clonotypes hold 6.5% to 10% of the sample. The sequencing sample was made of blood. These receptors were taken from a woman younger than 30 in good health.

J is TRBJ2-1 and V is TRBV5-1; 10 positions agree with TRBD1. V dropped 3 bases and J dropped 6; count of bases not matched to a gene: 3. This CDR3 contains 14 residues. In germline, CDR1 is SGHRS, CDR2 YFSETQ. The CDR3 protein is CASSSGQGGNEQFF. As DNA, the CDR3 is TGCGCCAGCAGCTCAGGACAGGGGGGCAATGAGCAGTTCTTC. Variable domain in full (rest from reference TRBV5-1 and TRBJ2-1): KAGVTQTPRYLIKTRGQQVTLSCSPISGHRSVSWYQQTPGQGLQFLFEYFSETQRNKGNFPGRFSGRQFSNSRSEMNVSTLELGDSALYLCASSSGQGGNEQFFGPGTRLTVL.

DNA for the CDR3: TGTGCCATCAGTGGCAGGGGCCCCTACGAGCAGTACTTC. Amino acids: CAISGRGPYEQYF. V usage is TRBV10-3 and J usage is TRBJ2-7, with D possibly matching TRBD1 (6 bases). The V gene lost 4 bases and the J gene lost 2 bases, with 9 bases spanning the gap. Germline loops: CDR1 ENHRY, CDR2 SYGVKD. The CDR3 contains 13 residues.

This clonotype has just a few counts. The V call is TRBV6-6, the J call TRBJ1-2; 8 bases match TRBD1. Per germline, CDR1 MNHNY and CDR2 SVGAGI (reference sequence). Trimming removed 6 bases from V and 6 bases from J; junction bases left unmatched: 3. The CDR3 consists of 12 residues. The DNA for the CDR3 is TGTGCCAGCAGCCGGACAGGGAATGGCTACACCTTC. It specifies CASSRTGNGYTF.

V is TRBV20-1 and J is TRBJ1-1, with 9 bases lining up with TRBD1. V was pared by 0 bases and J by 3 bases, with 11 bases of the junction left unmatched. Germline V lookup: CDR1 DFQATT, CDR2 SNEGSKA (reference sequence). CDR3 length: 17 amino acids. In nucleotides, the CDR3 is TGCAGTGCTAGAGATATCCCGGGACAGGGTTTCGACACTGAAGCTTTCTTT. It yields the protein CSARDIPGQGFDTEAFF.

The rearrangement uses TRBV5-1 and TRBJ2-3; 7 bases map to TRBD1. The trim removed 0 bases at V and 14 bases at J, leaving 6 bases unmatched. The CDR3 loop spans 12 amino acids. Germline CDR1 SGHRS, CDR2 YFSETQ. CDR3 protein: CASSLGTGRWYF. CDR3 coding DNA: TGCGCCAGCAGCTTGGGGACAGGACGTTGGTATTTT. Full variable domain (missing parts from reference TRBV5-1 and TRBJ2-3): KAGVTQTPRYLIKTRGQQVTLSCSPISGHRSVSWYQQTPGQGLQFLFEYFSETQRNKGNFPGRFSGRQFSNSRSEMNVSTLELGDSALYLCASSLGTGRWYFGPGTRLTVL.

This clonotype turned up a few times. The chain couples TRBV27 to TRBJ1-2, with 7 bases matching TRBD1. Germline V CDR1 and CDR2: MNHEY, SMNVEV (reference sequence). Germline trimming cut 0 bases from V and 1 base from J; bases unmatched to any gene: 14. The CDR3 totals 19 residues. CDR3 amino acids: CASSLSSSARRGDNYGYTF. As DNA, the CDR3 is TGTGCCAGCAGTTTATCGTCGTCCGCCCGCAGGGGGGATAACTATGGCTACACCTTC.

The chain uses TRBV27 and TRBJ1-2, with TRBD1 matching 10 bases. J lost 6 bases, V lost 5 bases, and 18 bases had no gene match. The CDR3 is 18 amino acids. Germline CDR1 is MNHEY and CDR2 is SMNVEV (reference sequence). The CDR3 sequence is CASSRGSTGGTGWDGYTF. CDR3 DNA sequence: TGTGCCAGCAGTCGGGGTTCGACAGGGGGCACGGGGTGGGATGGCTACACCTTC.

The chain uses TRBV20-1 and TRBJ1-6, with a weak D call TRBD1 (5 bases). The CDR3 sequence is 15 residues long. Germline CDR1 and CDR2: DFQATT and SNEGSKA (reference sequence). Trimming took off 0 bases at V and 7 bases at J, with 13 bases between the two ends. The CDR3 nucleotides read TGCAGTGCTAGAGAGGGGGGAAGCAGGAATTCACCCCTCCACTTT. This codes for CSAREGGSRNSPLHF.

The sample holds a few counts of this clonotype. This chain uses TRBV4-1 with TRBJ2-7, with 9 positions matching TRBD2. J lost 3 bases, V lost 1 base, and 4 bases had no gene match. The CDR3 runs to 15 residues. Germline CDR1 MGHRA, CDR2 YSYEKL. The CDR3 region has the DNA TGCGCCAGCAGCCAAGTCCTAGCGGGGATCTACGAGCAGTACTTC. Translating gives CASSQVLAGIYEQYF.

The rearrangement joins TRBV30 to TRBJ1-2; D might be TRBD1 (5 bases). The ends were cut back, 3 bases at V and 8 bases at J, with 22 bases in the middle. The CDR3 runs to 15 residues. CDR1 and CDR2 from the germline V gene are GTSNPN and SVGIG (reference sequence). As DNA, the CDR3 is TGTGCCTGGAGAGTGGTGGTAGGGGCCGCTTTAGGCTACACCTTC. Amino acid sequence: CAWRVVVGAALGYTF.

V usage is TRBV11-2 and J usage is TRBJ2-2; 8 bases are a match to TRBD2. The CDR3 is 16 amino acids. Looked up from germline, CDR1 is SGHAT and CDR2 is FQNNGV. The V segment lost 5 bases and the J segment 4 bases; nucleotides outside the gene matches: 9. CDR3 DNA: TGTGCCAGCAGCCCCAGGGTAGCGGGGTCCACCGGGGAGCTGTTTTTT. Amino acid sequence: CASSPRVAGSTGELFF.

In nucleotides, the CDR3 is TGTGCCAGCAGCTTAATCTTCGGTCCAGGGGGGAATTCACCCCTCCACTTT. It codes for CASSLIFGPGGNSPLHF. The V and J genes are TRBV7-2 and TRBJ1-6; 7 nucleotides line up with TRBD1. The length of the CDR3 is 17 residues. From germline, CDR1 is SGHTA and CDR2 FQGNSA. With V trimmed by 2 bases and J by 7 bases, 11 bases remained unmatched.

This chain links TRBV12-3 or TRBV12-4 with TRBJ1-3, with 9 bases lining up with TRBD1. The CDR3 consists of 17 residues. V was pared by 6 bases and J by 4 bases, with 13 bases of the junction left unmatched. CDR3 loop: CASSSVKSGTGGNTIYF. CDR3 DNA: TGTGCCAGCAGCTCCGTGAAGTCCGGGACAGGGGGAAACACCATATATTTT.

The rearrangement joins TRBV27 to TRBJ2-1; 11 bases are shared with TRBD2. Germline V gives CDR1 MNHEY, CDR2 SMNVEV (reference sequence). Trimming took 6 bases from V and 8 from J; bases not matched to a gene: 9. This CDR3 is 15 amino acids long. The CDR3 DNA reads as TGTGCCAGCAGAATACTAGCGGGAGACAGGTATGAGCAGTTCTTC. This sequence encodes CASRILAGDRYEQFF.

This chain links TRBV30 with TRBJ1-2; tentative D call: TRBD1 (6 bases). Trimming removed 4 bases from V and 2 bases from J, with 8 bases in between. Germline CDR1 and CDR2: GTSNPN and SVGIG (reference sequence). This CDR3 comprises 12 residues. This chain's CDR3 is CAWKGENYGYTF. CDR3 DNA sequence: TGTGCCTGGAAGGGGGAGAACTATGGCTACACCTTC.

The genes are TRBV20-1 and TRBJ2-4; 15 bases align to TRBD2. The last part of the DNA fits TRBJ2-7 better; the J call may be wrong. Germline assignment: CDR1 DFQATT and CDR2 SNEGSKA (reference sequence). The CDR3 covers 15 residues. In DNA, the CDR3 is TGCAGTGCAGGACTAGCGGGGGGGTTACCCTACGAGCAGTACTTC. Amino acid sequence: CSAGLAGGLPYEQYF.

The chain joins TRBV11-2 to TRBJ1-4; 8 bases fit TRBD1. Germline V gene data show CDR1 as SGHAT and CDR2 as FQNNGV. There are 16 residues in the CDR3. Trimming cost V 8 bases and J 4 bases; bases outside gene matches: 12. The CDR3 DNA sequence: TGTGCCAGCGCCCCTCGGCAGGGGGCGTTTAATGAAAAACTGTTTTTT. It yields the protein CASAPRQGAFNEKLFF.

V is TRBV29-1 and J is TRBJ1-1; D gene ambiguous. Germline lookup yields CDR1 SQVTM and CDR2 ANQGSEA. The CDR3 extends over 14 amino acids. V was pared by 6 bases and J by 4 bases, with 18 bases between. DNA of the CDR3: TGCAGCGTGGAGGGTGGCCACCCCCGCACTGAAGCTTTCTTT. Translating gives CSVEGGHPRTEAFF.

The rearrangement uses TRBV20-1 and TRBJ2-3, with 8 bases aligning to TRBD2. The V segment lost 4 bases and the J segment 3 bases; nucleotides outside the gene matches: 15. The CDR3 spans 17 residues. Germline CDR1 reads DFQATT; CDR2 reads SNEGSKA (reference sequence). The chain's CDR3 is CSATHLRGAPRTDTQYF. In DNA, the CDR3 is TGCAGTGCTACCCACCTGCGGGGGGCCCCCAGGACAGATACGCAGTATTTT.

In its sample, this clonotype was seen a few times. The chain has TRBV11-2 and TRBJ2-3, with 8 bases fitting TRBD2. In germline, CDR1 is SGHAT, CDR2 FQNNGV. CDR3 length: 15 residues. V was pared by 7 bases and J by 10 bases, with 16 bases of the junction left unmatched. CDR3 sequence reads: CASIDTGGGPGAQYF. The CDR3 DNA is TGTGCCAGCATTGACACGGGGGGGGGCCCCGGAGCGCAGTATTTT.

The chain couples TRBV3-1 to TRBJ2-5, with unresolved D. This CDR3 is built from 15 residues. The ends were cut back, 0 bases at V and 2 bases at J, with 10 bases in the middle. Germline V gene data show CDR1 as LGHDT and CDR2 as YNNKEL (reference sequence). Here the CDR3 reads CASSQDRLVQETQYF. For the CDR3, the DNA is TGTGCCAGCAGCCAAGATCGGCTAGTACAAGAGACCCAGTACTTC.

The CDR3 sequence: CASSPNGQGAGGEQYF. CDR3 nucleotide sequence: TGTGCCAGCAGCCCCAACGGACAGGGGGCAGGCGGTGAGCAGTACTTC. This chain joins TRBV7-3 and TRBJ2-5; 11 positions agree with TRBD1. This CDR3 has 16 residues. Per the germline V gene, CDR1 is SGHTA and CDR2 is FQGTGA. Losses at the gene ends were 5 bases for V and 11 bases for J; bases not matched to a gene: 16.

About this clonotype: Germline is not matched at one junction end, which may reflect a read error. V is TRBV12-3 or TRBV12-4 and J is TRBJ2-3, with TRBD2 identical over 11 bases. The CDR3 totals 17 residues. CDR3 protein: CTSSPLAGGVAGDTQYF. In DNA, the CDR3 is TGTACCAGCAGCCCATTAGCGGGAGGGGTAGCGGGAGATACGCAGTATTTT.

This clonotype was counted only a few times. The J gene is TRBJ2-1, the V gene TRBV4-1; D may be TRBD2 (6 bases). The germline gives CDR1 MGHRA, CDR2 YSYEKL. V dropped 4 bases and J dropped 0 bases, with 13 bases sitting between them. This CDR3 comprises 16 residues. CDR3 sequence: CASSPKDGSSYNEQFF. CDR3 DNA: TGCGCCAGCAGCCCCAAGGACGGGAGCTCCTACAATGAGCAGTTCTTC.

The V call is TRBV25-1, the J call TRBJ1-2; D gene unclear. V gave up 2 bases and J gave up 0 bases, with 7 bases separating them. Per germline, CDR1 MGHDK and CDR2 SYGVNS. This CDR3 has 14 amino acids. CDR3 sequence reads: CASSEGGPNYGYTF. The CDR3 DNA reads as TGTGCCAGCAGTGAAGGCGGACCTAACTATGGCTACACCTTC.

V is TRBV2 and J is TRBJ2-6; 14 nucleotides line up with TRBD2. Trimming took 8 bases from V and 1 from J; bases not matched to a gene: 1. The CDR3 has 16 amino acids. The germline CDR1 and CDR2 sequences are SNHLY and FYNNEI. The CDR3 DNA reads TGTGCCAGCCGACTAGCGGGAGGGTCTGGGGCCAACGTCCTGACTTTC. This sequence encodes CASRLAGGSGANVLTF.